This record covers a single T cell receptor beta chain. Its antigen remains unknown. The data stem from a study of cytomegalovirus exposure and HLA in healthy donors. Overall study findings and caveats: In a later analysis, an Asian-associated ancestry cluster reportedly showed fewer N-insertions than the roughly 730-donor mean. Sequencing likely generated an artifact that appeared as a cluster of highly shared sequence variants.

Everyone who donated was a healthy bone marrow donor. Donors counted as nominally healthy when sampled, yet unrecorded immune exposures were likely. Primers for the PCR totalled 60 Vbeta and 13 Jbeta. The table came from immunoSEQ multiplex PCR; TCRdb's copy has only in-frame clones and leaves some out. The sample carries some 130,000 clones, over 60% recorded once. Trimming took 0 bases from V and 5 from J, leaving 12 bases between them. CDR1 is SGHTS, CDR2 YDEGEE, per germline. The CDR3 extends over 15 amino acids. The clonotype comes from a male donor in good health and CMV-seropositive. The V call is TRBV5-8, the J call TRBJ2-1, with a weak D call TRBD1 (6 bases). The material sequenced was PBMCs. This chain's CDR3 is CASSLGQAMNNEQFF. In nucleotides, the CDR3 is TGTGCCAGCAGCTTGGGACAGGCAATGAACAATGAGCAGTTCTTC.